This TCR beta chain was documented in a study of identical twins. From the 5' RACE reads, TCRdb called clonotypes with MiXCR, one entry per CDR3 protein. The table shows a few hundred thousand distinct CDR3 sequences, with 9.5% to 10% occurring only once. V lost 6 bases, J lost 7 bases, and 7 bases stayed unmatched. Germline CDR1 is PRHDT and CDR2 is FYEKMQ (reference sequence). The length of the CDR3 is 15 residues. The study, taken as a whole, reports: Modelling underestimated the level of out-of-frame TCR alpha sharing observed in monozygotic twins.

This clonotype occurred a few times. Its antigen is still unknown. These records were also assigned to another study, of yellow fever vaccine responses in identical twins.

The TCR sequence derives from a woman aged 18-29 years in good health. Sequenced material: PBMCs. The gene calls are TRBV13 and TRBJ2-1; 12 bases match TRBD2. For the CDR3, the DNA is TGTGCCAGCAGAAAGACTAGCGGGAGTCTGAATGAGCAGTTCTTC. As protein: CASRKTSGSLNEQFF.